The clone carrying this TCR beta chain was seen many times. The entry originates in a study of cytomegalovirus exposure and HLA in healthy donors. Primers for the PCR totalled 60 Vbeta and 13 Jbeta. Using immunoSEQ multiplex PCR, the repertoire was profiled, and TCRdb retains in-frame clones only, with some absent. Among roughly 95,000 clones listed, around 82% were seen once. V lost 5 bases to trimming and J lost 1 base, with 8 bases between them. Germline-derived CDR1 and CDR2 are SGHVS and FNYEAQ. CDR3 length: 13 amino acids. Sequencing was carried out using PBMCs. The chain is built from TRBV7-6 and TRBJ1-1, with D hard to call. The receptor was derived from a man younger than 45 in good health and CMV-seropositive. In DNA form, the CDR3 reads TGTGCCAGCAGCCCCCGAGAGAACACTGAAGCTTTCTTT. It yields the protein CASSPRENTEAFF.